This passage covers 24 T cell receptor beta chains from one sample sequenced in a study of CD8 T cell repertoires and HIV-1 epitope variants. Sequencing was performed with immunoSEQ multiplex PCR; in TCRdb, only in-frame clones are kept and a portion is missing. Among under 100,000 clones listed, almost 75% were seen once. The sample comprised uncultured baseline CD8+ T cells from peripheral blood mononuclear cells (PBMCs). The source is a male donor with HIV.

This clone has a single count. The gene calls are TRBV5-1 and TRBJ2-1, with D perhaps TRBD1 (5 bases). The CDR3 runs to 14 residues. V lost 0 bases and J lost 2, with 6 bases in between. The V gene's germline CDR1 is SGHRS and CDR2 YFSETQ. The CDR3 loop is CASSLGGPYNEQFF. The DNA for the CDR3 is TGCGCCAGCAGCTTGGGGGGCCCCTACAATGAGCAGTTCTTC.

CDR3 region: CASSIVPGANEQFF. The CDR3 DNA reads as TGTGCCAGTAGTATAGTCCCAGGAGCGAATGAGCAGTTCTTC. The chain is built from TRBV19 and TRBJ2-1; no clear D. Germline loops: CDR1 LNHDA, CDR2 SQIVND (reference sequence). Trimming removed 1 base at V and 7 bases at J, with 11 bases between. This CDR3 is built from 14 residues.

The rearrangement uses TRBV15 and TRBJ2-5, with D unclear. CDR1 and CDR2 from the germline V gene are LNHNV and YYDKDF (reference sequence). The CDR3 runs to 15 residues. Trimming cost V 0 bases and J 0 bases, with 8 bases left between them. The CDR3 DNA is TGTGCCACCAGCAGAGATCGGAGCGACCAAGAGACCCAGTACTTC. Amino acid sequence: CATSRDRSDQETQYF.

The chain joins TRBV30 to TRBJ1-5; TRBD1 matches at 9 bases. The junction had 6 bases not matched to a gene; V was cut back by 3 bases and J by 6 bases. The germline V gene has CDR1 GTSNPN and CDR2 SVGIG (reference sequence). The CDR3 runs 14 residues. This CDR3 is CAWRRTGVSQPQHF. In DNA, the CDR3 is TGTGCCTGGAGGAGGACAGGGGTAAGTCAGCCCCAGCATTTT.

V gene TRBV7-6 combines with J gene TRBJ2-3; 11 nucleotides align to TRBD2. The CDR3 length is 16 residues. The junction had 10 bases not matched to a gene; V was cut back by 5 bases and J by 6 bases. Germline assignment: CDR1 SGHVS and CDR2 FNYEAQ. CDR3 in DNA: TGTGCCAGCAGCCCAGTTGGACTAGCGGGCGGGGATACGCAGTATTTT. The encoded protein is CASSPVGLAGGDTQYF. Full variable domain (outside the CDR3, taken from reference TRBV7-6 and TRBJ2-3): GAGVSQSPRYKVTKRGQDVALRCDPISGHVSLYWYRQALGQGPEFLTYFNYEAQQDKSGLPNDRFSAERPEGSISTLTIQRTEQRDSAMYRCASSPVGLAGGDTQYFGPGTRLTVL.

The chain is built from TRBV5-6 and TRBJ2-7; the D call may be TRBD1 or TRBD2 (5 bases each). V was trimmed by 2 bases and J by 0 bases, leaving 9 bases between them. The CDR3 totals 14 residues. Germline loops: CDR1 SGHDT, CDR2 YYEEEE. CDR3 loop: CASSFWGSSYEQYF. The CDR3 DNA reads as TGTGCCAGCAGCTTTTGGGGGAGCTCCTACGAGCAGTACTTC. Full variable domain (remainder filled in from reference TRBV5-6 and TRBJ2-7): DAGVTQSPTHLIKTRGQQVTLRCSPKSGHDTVSWYQQALGQGPQFIFQYYEEEERQRGNFPDRFSGHQFPNYSSELNVNALLLGDSALYLCASSFWGSSYEQYFGPGTRLTVT.

The rearrangement uses TRBV6-4 and TRBJ1-1; D unclear. The germline CDR1 and CDR2 sequences are MRHNA and SNTAGT. This CDR3 is built from 13 residues. With 0 bases removed from V and 3 bases from J, the gap between germline ends came to 5 bases. The CDR3 region is CASSDSTYTEAFF. The DNA of the CDR3 is TGTGCCAGCAGTGACTCGACTTACACTGAAGCTTTCTTT.

The V and J genes are TRBV5-5 and TRBJ1-6; tentatively, D is TRBD1 (5 bases). This CDR3 contains 17 residues. Deletions cut 2 bases from V and 9 bases from J, with 21 bases between. Germline CDR1 and CDR2: SGHKS and YYEKEE (reference sequence). The CDR3 DNA is TGTGCCAGCAGCTTTTTACCTGGGGCATTATTACTTTCACCCCTCCACTTT. Translated: CASSFLPGALLLSPLHF. The full variable domain, its missing parts supplied by reference TRBV5-5 and TRBJ1-6, is DAGVTQSPTHLIKTRGQQVTLRCSPISGHKSVSWYQQVLGQGPQFIFQYYEKEERGRGNFPDRFSARQFPNYSSELNVNALLLGDSALYLCASSFLPGALLLSPLHFGNGTRLTVT.

The CDR3 sequence is CASSAPRTSIAVETQYF. CDR3 DNA sequence: TGTGCCAGCAGTGCGCCCCGGACTAGCATTGCCGTAGAGACCCAGTACTTC. The chain combines TRBV28 with TRBJ2-5, with 8 nucleotides matching TRBD2. The junction had 15 bases not matched to a gene; V was cut back by 5 bases and J by 4 bases. The CDR3 sequence is 17 residues long. Per germline, CDR1 MDHEN and CDR2 SYDVKM.

The chain is built from TRBV7-2 and TRBJ2-2; D call uncertain. This CDR3 spans 12 amino acids. The V end was cut by 1 base, the J end by 4 bases, with 1 base between. Germline CDR1 reads SGHTA; CDR2 reads FQGNSA. CDR3 residues: CASSLGTGELFF. CDR3 nucleotide sequence: TGTGCCAGCAGCTTAGGCACCGGGGAGCTGTTTTTT.

In this sample, this clone turned up many times. This chain links TRBV2 with TRBJ1-5; TRBD1 matches 7 bases. V lost 0 bases to trimming and J lost 4 bases; unmatched junction nucleotides: 12. The CDR3 covers 18 residues. Germline CDR1 reads SNHLY; CDR2 reads FYNNEI. The CDR3 is CASSEALHKGAWNQPQHF. In DNA, the CDR3 is TGTGCCAGCAGTGAAGCGCTTCATAAGGGGGCATGGAATCAGCCCCAGCATTTT.

The chain is built from TRBV4-2 and TRBJ2-4, with 9 bases that match TRBD2. The junction had 10 bases not matched to a gene; V was cut back by 8 bases and J by 8 bases. Germline CDR1 and CDR2: LGHNA and YNFKEQ. This CDR3 comprises 14 residues. This chain's CDR3 is CASRAGGPRDIQYF. Here the CDR3 DNA reads TGTGCCAGCCGAGCGGGGGGACCGAGAGACATTCAGTACTTC.

The rearrangement joins TRBV28 to TRBJ2-7, with D perhaps matching TRBD1 or TRBD2 (7 bases each). The CDR3 totals 15 residues. V was cut by 3 bases and J by 4 bases, with 16 bases left in between. Germline CDR1 is MDHEN and CDR2 is SYDVKM. The CDR3 coding sequence is TGTGCCAGCAGTTTGGGGAGGGGGACAGAGTACGAGCAGTACTTC. It is translated as CASSLGRGTEYEQYF.

This clone was found once. V usage is TRBV19 and J usage is TRBJ2-7; 13 bases fit TRBD2. Trimming removed 5 bases from V and 3 bases from J; junction bases left unmatched: 4. Germline V lookup: CDR1 LNHDA, CDR2 SQIVND (reference sequence). The CDR3 extends over 15 amino acids. CDR3 sequence (DNA): TGTGCCAGTAGTGAGGGACTAGCGGGGAACTACGAGCAGTACTTC. Its protein product is CASSEGLAGNYEQYF.

The rearrangement joins TRBV5-4 to TRBJ2-7, with TRBD1 matching 8 bases. V dropped 8 bases and J dropped 0; count of bases not matched to a gene: 7. The CDR3 consists of 14 residues. Germline CDR1 SGHNT, CDR2 YYREEE (reference sequence). The CDR3 DNA sequence: TGTGCCAGTAGAGATGACAGGGGCTCCTACGAGCAGTACTTC. This sequence encodes CASRDDRGSYEQYF.

This sequence joins TRBV21-1 and TRBJ2-7. TRBV21-1 is designated a pseudogene. This CDR3 contains 16 residues. CDR3 DNA sequence: TGTGCCAGCAGCAAAGGGGGGGCACTTACTTCCTACGAGCAGTACTTC. Translation: CASSKGGALTSYEQYF.

This clone showed up just a few times. In the same sample, other DNA sequences code for this CDR3. CDR3 DNA sequence: TGTGCCAGCAGCGTGACAGGAGATCAGCCCCAGCATTTT. Translation: CASSVTGDQPQHF. The chain employs TRBV9 and TRBJ1-5; possibly TRBD1 for D (6 bases). This CDR3 is 13 amino acids long. The V end was cut by 2 bases, the J end by 5 bases, with 8 bases between. CDR1 is SGDLS, CDR2 YYNGEE, per germline.

This sequence joins TRBV6-5 and TRBJ2-1; 7 bases agree with TRBD2. Unmatched junction bases numbered 8, after V lost 8 bases and J lost 1 base. Germline V gene data show CDR1 as MNHEY and CDR2 as SVGAGI. The CDR3 runs 15 residues. CDR3 DNA: TGTGCCAGCCGTTCGCGGGGGAATTCCTACAATGAGCAGTTCTTC. This codes for CASRSRGNSYNEQFF.

The chain links TRBV7-9 to TRBJ2-5, with D possibly TRBD1 on 7 matching bases. Germline CDR1 SEHNR, CDR2 FQNEAQ (reference sequence). The CDR3 is 17 residues long. V was clipped by 2 bases and J by 2 bases, with 18 bases between them. The CDR3 region is CASSLSFLTGTQETQYF. For the CDR3, the DNA is TGTGCCAGCAGCTTAAGTTTTTTGACAGGGACTCAAGAGACCCAGTACTTC.

The V call is TRBV19, the J call TRBJ2-3; D call uncertain. Trimming took 5 bases from V and 3 from J, leaving 9 bases between them. This CDR3 contains 13 residues. Germline V gene data show CDR1 as LNHDA and CDR2 as SQIVND (reference sequence). DNA for the CDR3: TGTGCCAGTAGTTACGTAGGTACAGATACGCAGTATTTT. Encoded protein: CASSYVGTDTQYF.

V and J are TRBV9 and TRBJ2-1; D possibly uses TRBD1 or TRBD2 (5 bases each). This CDR3 contains 15 residues. Trimming left V 4 bases short and J 7 bases short, with 18 bases between. CDR1 and CDR2 (germline): SGDLS, YYNGEE. The CDR3 region is CASSLAGTTPNEQFF. Written as DNA, the CDR3 is TGTGCCAGCAGCTTAGCCGGGACCACCCCTAATGAGCAGTTCTTC.

The CDR3 is CASSLPAGRGGGKNYEQYF. CDR3 DNA sequence: TGTGCCAGCAGCCTCCCTGCAGGGAGAGGCGGGGGGAAGAACTACGAGCAGTACTTC. This rearrangement joins TRBV5-6 to TRBJ2-7; 8 bases fit TRBD2. From germline, CDR1 is SGHDT and CDR2 YYEEEE. This CDR3 contains 19 residues. The V and J ends lost 4 bases and 3 bases, in that order; junction bases with no gene match: 21. Together with reference TRBV5-6 and TRBJ2-7, the CDR3 gives the full variable domain: DAGVTQSPTHLIKTRGQQVTLRCSPKSGHDTVSWYQQALGQGPQFIFQYYEEEERQRGNFPDRFSGHQFPNYSSELNVNALLLGDSALYLCASSLPAGRGGGKNYEQYFGPGTRLTVT.

To note about this clone: The same CDR3 also results from other DNA sequences found in this sample. The chain employs TRBV19 and TRBJ2-5, with 8 bases lining up with TRBD2. The CDR3 is made up of 11 amino acids. With 11 bases clipped from V and 4 bases from J, the junction kept 3 bases outside the gene matches. The germline V gene encodes CDR1 LNHDA and CDR2 SQIVND (reference sequence). The CDR3 region has the DNA TGTGCCGCCGGGGGGGGAGAGACCCAGTACTTC. It translates to CAAGGGETQYF.

The V gene is TRBV28, the J gene TRBJ2-3; tentative D call: TRBD2 (6 bases). CDR1 and CDR2 from the germline V gene are MDHEN and SYDVKM. V was pared by 0 bases and J by 1 base, with 14 bases between. This CDR3 is built from 17 residues. DNA of the CDR3: TGTGCCAGCAGTTTATGGGGTTGGCGGAGGGGCACAGATACGCAGTATTTT. Protein product: CASSLWGWRRGTDTQYF. The full variable domain, in which reference TRBV28 and TRBJ2-3 provide the parts outside the CDR3, is DVKVTQSSRYLVKRTGEKVFLECVQDMDHENMFWYRQDPGLGLRLIYFSYDVKMKEKGDIPEGYSVSREKKERFSLILESASTNQTSMYLCASSLWGWRRGTDTQYFGPGTRLTVL.